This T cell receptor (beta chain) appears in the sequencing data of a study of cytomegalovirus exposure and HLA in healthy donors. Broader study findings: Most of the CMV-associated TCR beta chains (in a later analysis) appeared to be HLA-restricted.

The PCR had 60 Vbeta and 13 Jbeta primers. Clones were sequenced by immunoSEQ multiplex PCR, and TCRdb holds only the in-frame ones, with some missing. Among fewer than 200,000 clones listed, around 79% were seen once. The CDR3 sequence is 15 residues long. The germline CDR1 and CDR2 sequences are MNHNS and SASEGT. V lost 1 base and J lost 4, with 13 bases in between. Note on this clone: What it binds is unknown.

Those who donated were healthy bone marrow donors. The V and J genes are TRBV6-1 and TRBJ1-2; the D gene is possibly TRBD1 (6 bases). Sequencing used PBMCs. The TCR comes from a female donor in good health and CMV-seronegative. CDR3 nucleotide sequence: TGTGCCAGCAGTGAAGGAGGGACACGAGTCTATGGCTACACCTTC. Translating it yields CASSEGGTRVYGYTF.